Detailed here is one T cell receptor beta chain. Its cognate antigen is unknown. The CDR3 is 12 amino acids. Germline lookup yields CDR1 LNHDA and CDR2 SQIVND (reference sequence). V lost 6 bases and J lost 11, with 14 bases in between. This entry belongs to a study of radiotherapy plus CTLA-4 blockade in lung cancer. In the study overall: Among all patients, more than 15% showed objective responses, while roughly 34% had disease control.

Assay used: immunoSEQ multiplex PCR; TCRdb lists only in-frame clones, some missing. This sample carries roughly 14,000 clones, 80% to 90% of them seen once, and the ten largest clones take around an eighth. In chemo-refractory metastatic non-small-cell lung cancer, patients got ipilimumab CTLA-4 blockade together with focal radiation. Study-level points and caveats: Once radiotherapy plus ipilimumab had been given, TCR clones derived from tumor expanded in blood.

This receptor was obtained from a human donor with non-small cell lung cancer that progressed on radiotherapy plus ipilimumab. Some clones in this sample may be carry-over from other donors' samples. Sequencing was performed on peripheral blood, taken from a patient treated with radiotherapy plus ipilimumab. This chain connects TRBV19 to TRBJ1-5; D uncertain. This chain's CDR3 is CASSLGGWAQHF. Written as DNA, the CDR3 is TGTGCCAGTAGCCTTGGAGGATGGGCCCAGCATTTT.